This T cell receptor beta chain was captured in a study of T cell repertoires and Cas9 in healthy adults. Across the whole study: Multi-effector potency, cytotoxicity and lineage were assessed in SpCas9-reactive CD4 and CD8 T cells.

TCRdb keeps only in-frame clones here, not all; method: immunoSEQ multiplex PCR. Of 11,000 to 15,000 clones listed, 75% to 90% are singletons. This clonotype was sampled from a human donor in good health. Material: Tregs (CD4+, CD25+, CD127-, CD137-, CD154-) from PBMCs; culture status not recorded.

CDR3 amino acids: CASSHTVGRGEQYF. DNA for the CDR3: TGCGCCAGCAGCCACACAGTGGGACGGGGCGAGCAGTACTTC. The gene calls are TRBV4-1 and TRBJ2-7; the D gene could be TRBD1 or TRBD2 (5 bases each). Germline values: CDR1 MGHRA, CDR2 YSYEKL. The CDR3 is made up of 14 amino acids. The V and J ends lost 3 bases and 6 bases respectively, with 15 bases between them.